This TCR beta chain emerged from a study of blood T cell repertoires in COVID-19. Here immunoSEQ multiplex PCR was the method, and the copy in TCRdb shows in-frame clones only, minus some. This sample has over 250,000 clones, with about 88% found just once. This CDR3 comprises 15 residues. J lost 10 bases, V lost 6 bases, and 7 bases had no gene match. In germline, CDR1 is MNHEY, CDR2 SMNVEV (reference sequence). The clonotype originates from a man aged 30 to 39 with acute COVID-19. Sequencing was carried out using PBMCs or T cells enriched from blood (not recorded which). The rearrangement joins TRBV27 to TRBJ1-6; TRBD1 agrees at 12 bases. DNA of the CDR3: TGTGCCAGCAGCCGAGGGACAGGGGGCAACTCACCCCTCCACTTT. This translates into CASSRGTGGNSPLHF.